The next 21 T cell receptor beta chains were all read from a single sample in a study of shared clonotypes between healthy human individuals. Method: immunoSEQ multiplex PCR; TCRdb's copy keeps in-frame clones and lacks some. The profile shows around 690,000 clones, less than 95% of them singletons. The sequenced sample was memory CD8+ T cells from PBMCs. The subset is: CD45RO+ cells pooled with CCR7-negative TemRA cells. These receptor sequences come from a man between 18 and 29 years old in good health. Some clones in this sample may be carry-over from other donors' samples.

The chain recombines TRBV9 with TRBJ2-1; 9 nucleotides agree with TRBD1. V dropped 2 bases and J dropped 2; count of bases not matched to a gene: 5. Germline V gene sequence: CDR1 SGDLS, CDR2 YYNGEE. The CDR3 contains 16 residues. The CDR3 region is CASSVRTGVAYNEQFF. CDR3 nucleotide sequence: TGTGCCAGCAGCGTCCGGACAGGGGTGGCCTACAATGAGCAGTTCTTC.

This chain uses TRBV10-3 with TRBJ2-1; 9 bases are a match to TRBD1. V trimming: 4 bases; J trimming: 5 bases; junction bases outside the gene matches: 21. The CDR3 covers 20 residues. The germline V gene has CDR1 ENHRY and CDR2 SYGVKD. This CDR3 is CAISGEGVSAGQGYDNEQFF. CDR3 bases: TGTGCCATCAGTGGGGAGGGAGTGTCGGCGGGACAGGGCTACGACAATGAGCAGTTCTTC.

This chain connects TRBV2 to TRBJ1-1; TRBD1 aligns across 7 bases. Unmatched junction bases numbered 4, after V lost 2 bases and J lost 1 base. This CDR3 spans 15 amino acids. Germline assignment: CDR1 SNHLY and CDR2 FYNNEI. For the CDR3, the DNA is TGTGCCAGCAGTGAAAGGGGGACAGAGAACACTGAAGCTTTCTTT. Translated, it gives CASSERGTENTEAFF.

The rearrangement uses TRBV27 and TRBJ2-3, with 7 bases aligning to TRBD2. The CDR3 loop spans 16 amino acids. Germline lookup yields CDR1 MNHEY and CDR2 SMNVEV (reference sequence). Unmatched junction bases numbered 12, after V lost 5 bases and J lost 4 bases. CDR3: CASSPSSGDAADTQYF. CDR3 DNA: TGTGCCAGCAGTCCCTCTAGCGGAGACGCCGCAGATACGCAGTATTTT.

This clone came up once. This chain links TRBV7-9 with TRBJ1-2; the D is unclear. The length of the CDR3 is 12 residues. The germline gives CDR1 SEHNR, CDR2 FQNEAQ (reference sequence). V lost 5 bases, J lost 8 bases, and 12 bases lay in between. The CDR3 coding sequence is TGTGCCAGCAGCCCCTGGATGGAGGGCTACACCTTC. This codes for CASSPWMEGYTF.

The chain combines TRBV14 with TRBJ2-3; D remains unclear. The CDR3 is 15 amino acids. V was shortened by 1 base and J by 3 bases, with 11 bases between the two germline ends. Germline assignment: CDR1 SGHDN and CDR2 FVKESK. Here the CDR3 reads CASSQGAFRTDTQYF. CDR3 coding DNA: TGTGCCAGCAGCCAAGGTGCCTTCCGAACAGATACGCAGTATTTT.

The chain couples TRBV30 to TRBJ2-1; TRBD2 matches 7 bases. The ends lost 2 bases at V and 4 bases at J; junction bases unmatched: 5. CDR3 length equals 14 residues. CDR1 GTSNPN and CDR2 SVGIG come from the germline V gene (reference sequence). The chain's CDR3 is CAWSPSGSYNEQFF. The DNA of the CDR3 is TGTGCCTGGAGTCCTAGCGGTAGTTACAATGAGCAGTTCTTC.

This clone has a handful of counts. This chain uses TRBV7-6 with TRBJ2-7; D possibly corresponds to TRBD1 (5 bases). Germline V gives CDR1 SGHVS, CDR2 FNYEAQ. V lost 6 bases, J lost 0 bases, and 9 bases lay in between. This CDR3 comprises 13 residues. For the CDR3, the DNA is TGTGCCAGCAGTCAGGGCTACTCCTACGAGCAGTACTTC. Its protein product is CASSQGYSYEQYF.

V usage is TRBV5-6 and J usage is TRBJ2-7; 12 nucleotides align to TRBD1. Germline assignment: CDR1 SGHDT and CDR2 YYEEEE. The junction had 2 bases not matched to a gene; V was cut back by 2 bases and J by 2 bases. The CDR3 contains 15 residues. CDR3 nucleotide sequence: TGTGCCAGCAGCTTCGGGACAGGGGGCCCCTACGAGCAGTACTTC. Translation gives CASSFGTGGPYEQYF.

The gene calls are TRBV9 and TRBJ2-2; 11 bases match TRBD2. V lost 3 bases, J lost 4 bases, and 5 bases stayed unmatched. Germline assignment: CDR1 SGDLS and CDR2 YYNGEE. The CDR3 extends over 16 amino acids. The CDR3: CASSATLAGVTGELFF. The CDR3 coding sequence is TGTGCCAGCAGCGCCACACTAGCGGGAGTCACCGGGGAGCTGTTTTTT.

The rearrangement links TRBV4-3 to TRBJ2-7; 10 bases are a match to TRBD1. Germline CDR1 LGHNA, CDR2 YSLEER. The CDR3 has 15 residues. The junction had 3 bases not matched to a gene; V was cut back by 1 base and J by 3 bases. For the CDR3, the DNA is TGCGCCAGCAGCCAAGGGACAGGGGGGAACTACGAGCAGTACTTC. Translating gives CASSQGTGGNYEQYF.

The chain recombines TRBV25-1 with TRBJ2-2, with D unclear. The CDR3 totals 12 residues. Trimming left V 8 bases short and J 1 base short, with 5 bases between. Germline assignment: CDR1 MGHDK and CDR2 SYGVNS. The CDR3 here is CASRWNTGELFF. The CDR3 DNA sequence: TGTGCCAGCCGCTGGAACACCGGGGAGCTGTTTTTT.

Only one count was recorded for this clone. This chain uses TRBV7-3 with TRBJ2-2; maybe TRBD1 (6 bases). Germline V gives CDR1 SGHTA, CDR2 FQGTGA. The V end lost 2 bases, the J end lost 5 bases, and 18 bases lay between the germline ends. This CDR3 contains 17 residues. The CDR3 reads CASSLSGAGVRTGELFF. CDR3 in DNA: TGTGCCAGCAGCTTATCTGGGGCAGGGGTAAGGACCGGGGAGCTGTTTTTT.

V gene TRBV7-8 combines with J gene TRBJ2-3; no definite D call. CDR1 and CDR2 from the germline V gene are SGHVS and FQNEAQ. Between the trimmed V and J ends, which lost 3 bases and 6 bases, there was a span of 10 bases. The CDR3 extends over 13 amino acids. CDR3 protein: CASSLSGSDTQYF. The DNA of the CDR3 is TGTGCCAGCAGCTTGTCCGGGTCCGATACGCAGTATTTT.

The chain employs TRBV9 and TRBJ2-1; a possible D gene is TRBD2 (5 bases). The germline V and J ends were trimmed by 0 bases and 6 bases, with 13 bases remaining between them. Germline CDR1 is SGDLS and CDR2 is YYNGEE. The CDR3 covers 15 residues. The CDR3: CASSVVDSKGNEQFF. The CDR3, as DNA: TGTGCCAGCAGCGTAGTGGACTCAAAGGGCAATGAGCAGTTCTTC.

J is TRBJ2-2 and V is TRBV25-1; a weak D match, TRBD1 (5 bases). Trimming took 5 bases from V and 0 from J, leaving 13 bases between them. This CDR3 contains 16 residues. Germline-derived CDR1 and CDR2 are MGHDK and SYGVNS. CDR3 sequence: CASSLQTAANTGELFF. CDR3 sequence (DNA): TGTGCCAGCAGTCTCCAGACAGCAGCGAACACCGGGGAGCTGTTTTTT.

This clone was detected a few times. The chain employs TRBV5-6 and TRBJ2-1; D may be TRBD2 (7 bases). The germline gives CDR1 SGHDT, CDR2 YYEEEE. This CDR3 has 18 residues. V lost 3 bases and J 0 bases, leaving 19 bases between the germline ends. The CDR3 loop reads CASSWGTGRGTSYNEQFF. In DNA form, the CDR3 reads TGTGCCAGCAGCTGGGGCACAGGGAGGGGAACCTCCTACAATGAGCAGTTCTTC.

The V and J genes are TRBV7-6 and TRBJ1-2; perhaps TRBD1 as D (6 bases). The CDR3 is 15 residues long. Germline V CDR1 and CDR2: SGHVS, FNYEAQ. V was pared by 4 bases and J by 2 bases, with 14 bases between. The CDR3 DNA is TGTGCCAGCAGCTCCTACCGGGACACCAACTATGGCTACACCTTC. Protein product: CASSSYRDTNYGYTF.

The chain is built from TRBV16 and TRBJ1-1; D is undetermined. The CDR3 totals 14 residues. The germline V and J ends were trimmed by 1 base and 4 bases, with 10 bases remaining between them. Germline V gene sequence: CDR1 KGHSY, CDR2 FQNENV. The CDR3 DNA reads as TGTGCCAGCAGCCAATTTGGAGGGAGCACTGAAGCTTTCTTT. Protein sequence: CASSQFGGSTEAFF.

Of note for this clone: The conserved phenylalanine or tryptophan normally closing the CDR3 is absent here, so this likely arose from a read error. No DNA is shown, since the ends of the CDR3 on it are uncertain; the CDR3 is the one TCRdb lists. The chain couples TRBV14 to TRBJ2-6. Germline values: CDR1 SGHDN, CDR2 FVKESK. The CDR3 is 8 residues long, counting both termini. CDR3 protein: CASSQGPP.

V is TRBV6-6 and J is TRBJ1-5; D perhaps matches TRBD1 (5 bases). CDR3 length: 14 amino acids. Germline V gives CDR1 MNHNY, CDR2 SVGAGI (reference sequence). Written as DNA, the CDR3 is TGTGCTCATAAGGAGGGGCCAGCAGATCAGCCCCAGCATTTT. This sequence encodes CAHKEGPADQPQHF.